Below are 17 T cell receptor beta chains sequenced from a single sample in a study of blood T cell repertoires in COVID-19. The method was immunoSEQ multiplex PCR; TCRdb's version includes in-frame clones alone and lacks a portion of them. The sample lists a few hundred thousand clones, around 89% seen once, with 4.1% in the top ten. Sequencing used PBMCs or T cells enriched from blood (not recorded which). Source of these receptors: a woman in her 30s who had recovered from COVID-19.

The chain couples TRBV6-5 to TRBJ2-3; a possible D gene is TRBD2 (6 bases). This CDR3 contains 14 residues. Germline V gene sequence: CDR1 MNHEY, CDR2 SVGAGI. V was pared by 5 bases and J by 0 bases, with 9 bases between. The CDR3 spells CASSPRESTDTQYF. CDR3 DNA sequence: TGTGCCAGCAGTCCGCGGGAAAGCACAGATACGCAGTATTTT.

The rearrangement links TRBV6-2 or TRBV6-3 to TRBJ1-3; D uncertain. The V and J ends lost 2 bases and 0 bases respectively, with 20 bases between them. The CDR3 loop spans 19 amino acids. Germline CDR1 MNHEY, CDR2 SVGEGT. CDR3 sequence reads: CASSYPKFKAISSGNTIYF. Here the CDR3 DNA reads TGTGCCAGCAGTTACCCGAAATTTAAAGCGATCAGCTCTGGAAACACCATATATTTT.

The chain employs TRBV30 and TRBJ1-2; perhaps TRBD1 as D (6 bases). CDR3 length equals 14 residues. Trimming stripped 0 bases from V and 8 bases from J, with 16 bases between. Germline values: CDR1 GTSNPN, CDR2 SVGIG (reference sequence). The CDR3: CAWSVLRGRGGYTF. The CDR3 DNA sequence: TGTGCCTGGAGTGTACTCCGGGGCAGGGGAGGCTACACCTTC. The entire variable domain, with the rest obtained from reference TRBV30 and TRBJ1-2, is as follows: SQTIHQWPATLVQPVGSPLSLECTVEGTSNPNLYWYRQAAGRGLQLLFYSVGIGQISSEVPQNLSASRPQDRQFILSSKKLLLSDSGFYLCAWSVLRGRGGYTFGSGTRLTVV.

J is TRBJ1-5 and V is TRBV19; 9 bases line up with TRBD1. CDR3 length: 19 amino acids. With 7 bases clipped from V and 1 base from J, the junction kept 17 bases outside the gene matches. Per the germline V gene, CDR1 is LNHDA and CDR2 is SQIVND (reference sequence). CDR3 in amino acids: CASKGRGQGAAWSNQPQHF. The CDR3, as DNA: TGTGCCAGTAAGGGCCGGGGACAGGGTGCTGCATGGAGCAATCAGCCCCAGCATTTT.

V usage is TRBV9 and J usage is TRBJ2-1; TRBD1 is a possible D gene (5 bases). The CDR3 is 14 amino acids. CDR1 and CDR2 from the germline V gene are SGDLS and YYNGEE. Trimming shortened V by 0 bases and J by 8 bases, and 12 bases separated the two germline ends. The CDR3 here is CASSVGSRVDEQFF. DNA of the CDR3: TGTGCCAGCAGCGTAGGGAGCAGGGTAGATGAGCAGTTCTTC.

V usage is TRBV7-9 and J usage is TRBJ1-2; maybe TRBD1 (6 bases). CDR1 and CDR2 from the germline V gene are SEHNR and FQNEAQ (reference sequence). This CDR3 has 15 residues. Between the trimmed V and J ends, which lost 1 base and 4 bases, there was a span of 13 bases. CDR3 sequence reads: CASSLGAGVGYGYTF. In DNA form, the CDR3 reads TGTGCCAGCAGCTTAGGGGCAGGGGTCGGCTATGGCTACACCTTC. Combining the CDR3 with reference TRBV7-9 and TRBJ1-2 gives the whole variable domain DTGVSQNPRHKITKRGQNVTFRCDPISEHNRLYWYRQTLGQGPEFLTYFQNEAQLEKSRLLSDRFSAERPKGSFSTLEIQRTEQGDSAMYLCASSLGAGVGYGYTFGSGTRLTVV.

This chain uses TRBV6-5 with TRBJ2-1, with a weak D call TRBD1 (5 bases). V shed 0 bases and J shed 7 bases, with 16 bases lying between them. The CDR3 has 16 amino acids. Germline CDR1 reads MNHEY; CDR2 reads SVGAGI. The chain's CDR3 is CASSYSRSRVGNEQFF. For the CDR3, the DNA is TGTGCCAGCAGTTACTCGAGGAGCAGGGTTGGGAATGAGCAGTTCTTC.

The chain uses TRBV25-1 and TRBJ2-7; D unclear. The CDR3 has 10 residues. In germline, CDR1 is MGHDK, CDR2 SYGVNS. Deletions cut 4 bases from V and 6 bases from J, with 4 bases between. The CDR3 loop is CASSVGEQYF. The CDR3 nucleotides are TGTGCCAGCAGTGTCGGCGAGCAGTACTTC.

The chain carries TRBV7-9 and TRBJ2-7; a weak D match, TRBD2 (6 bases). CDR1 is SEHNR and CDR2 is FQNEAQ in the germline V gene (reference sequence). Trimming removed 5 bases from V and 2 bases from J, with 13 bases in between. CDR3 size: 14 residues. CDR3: CASSAGIFPYEQYF. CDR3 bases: TGTGCCAGCAGCGCGGGGATCTTCCCCTACGAGCAGTACTTC.

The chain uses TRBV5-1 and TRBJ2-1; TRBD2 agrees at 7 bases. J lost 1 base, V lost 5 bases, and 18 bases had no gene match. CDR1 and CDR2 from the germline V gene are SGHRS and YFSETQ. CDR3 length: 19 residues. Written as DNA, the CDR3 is TGCGCCAGCAGTTTAGTCCCTAGTGGGCGGGGGACTTCCTACAATGAGCAGTTCTTC. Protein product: CASSLVPSGRGTSYNEQFF.

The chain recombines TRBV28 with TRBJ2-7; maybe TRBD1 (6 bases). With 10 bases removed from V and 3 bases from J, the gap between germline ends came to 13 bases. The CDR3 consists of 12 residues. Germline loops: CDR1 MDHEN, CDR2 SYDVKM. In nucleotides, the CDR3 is TGTGCCACCCTGGGGGCCCACTACGAGCAGTACTTC. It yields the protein CATLGAHYEQYF.

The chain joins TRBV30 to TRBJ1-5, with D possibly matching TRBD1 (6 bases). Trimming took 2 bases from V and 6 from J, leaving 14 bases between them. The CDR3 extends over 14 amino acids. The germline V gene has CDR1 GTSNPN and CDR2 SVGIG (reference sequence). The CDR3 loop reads CAWSRGGGTQPQHF. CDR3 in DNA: TGTGCCTGGAGTAGAGGGGGGGGGACTCAGCCCCAGCATTTT.

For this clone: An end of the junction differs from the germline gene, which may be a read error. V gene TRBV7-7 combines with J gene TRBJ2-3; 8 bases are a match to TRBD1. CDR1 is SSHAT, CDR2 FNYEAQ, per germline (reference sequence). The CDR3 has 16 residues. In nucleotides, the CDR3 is TGTGCTAGCAGCTTAGGTTCAGGGGGCCGGACAGATACGCAGTATTTT. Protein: CASSLGSGGRTDTQYF.

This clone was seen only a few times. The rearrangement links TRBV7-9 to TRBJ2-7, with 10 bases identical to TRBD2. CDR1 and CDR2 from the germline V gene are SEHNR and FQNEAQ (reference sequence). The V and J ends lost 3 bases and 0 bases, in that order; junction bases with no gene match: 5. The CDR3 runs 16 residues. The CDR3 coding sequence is TGTGCCAGCAGCTTCTGGACTAGCGGCAGCTCCTACGAGCAGTACTTC. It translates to CASSFWTSGSSYEQYF.

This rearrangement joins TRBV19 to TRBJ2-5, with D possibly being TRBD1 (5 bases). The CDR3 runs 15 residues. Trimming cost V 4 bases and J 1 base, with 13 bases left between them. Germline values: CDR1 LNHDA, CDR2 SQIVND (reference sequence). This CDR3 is CASSNRGAPQETQYF. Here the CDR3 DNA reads TGTGCCAGTAGTAACCGTGGGGCACCCCAAGAGACCCAGTACTTC.

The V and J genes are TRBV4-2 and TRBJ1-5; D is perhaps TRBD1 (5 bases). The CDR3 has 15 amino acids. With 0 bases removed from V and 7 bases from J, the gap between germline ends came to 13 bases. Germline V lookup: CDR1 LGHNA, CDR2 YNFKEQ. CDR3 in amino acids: CASSQERMGGQPQHF. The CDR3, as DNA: TGTGCCAGCAGCCAAGAGCGGATGGGGGGACAGCCCCAGCATTTT.

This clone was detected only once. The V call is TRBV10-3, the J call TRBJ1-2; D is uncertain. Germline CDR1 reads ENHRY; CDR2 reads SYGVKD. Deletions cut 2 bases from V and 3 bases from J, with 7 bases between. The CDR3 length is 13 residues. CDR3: CAISEKADYGYTF. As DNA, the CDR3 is TGTGCCATCAGTGAGAAAGCGGACTATGGCTACACCTTC.